The clone carrying this TCR beta chain was seen a few times. Antigen specificity is unknown. Assay: immunoSEQ multiplex PCR; the TCRdb copy retains only in-frame clones and omits some. This repertoire shows 90,000 to 95,000 clones, roughly 90% found once; its top ten account for 9.5% to 13%. This entry comes from a study of T cell responses to AZD1222 COVID-19 vaccine. General study results and limits: With dominance at 160-218 and 743-854, vaccine-associated CD4 TCRs spanned spike.

The CDR3 is 14 residues long. V lost 0 bases, J lost 7 bases, and 10 bases lay in between. CDR1 is LNHDA and CDR2 is SQIVND in the germline V gene (reference sequence). This receptor was obtained from an adult who received the AZD1222 COVID-19 vaccine. The V and J genes are TRBV19 and TRBJ1-5; D is unclear. Sequences were derived from peripheral blood, sampled 28 days after the second AZD1222 dose. The CDR3 DNA sequence: TGTGCCAGTAGTATAGATCGTCTACTCCAGCCCCAGCATTTT. Its protein is CASSIDRLLQPQHF.